The present T cell receptor (beta chain) was sequenced within a study of beta chain features in type 1 diabetes. Study at large: All samples yielded roughly 100,000,000 examined sorted cells.

Germline V gene lookup returns CDR1 SGHTA and CDR2 FQGNSA. The length of the CDR3 is 18 residues. V lost 4 bases and J lost 4, with 23 bases in between. Of the isolated RNA, all was reverse transcribed, and so the sequenced material was expressed TCRB transcripts. It was found that naive, central memory and regulatory T cell samples averaged around 3.7 million reads. Profiling relied on immunoSEQ multiplex PCR, and the TCRdb table lists in-frame clones only, not all of them. Seen here are about 260,000 clones, about 63% observed once, and the top ten hold approximately 0.053%. This sequence originates from a man younger than 40 in good health. Material: naive CD4+ T cells from blood. The V gene is TRBV7-2, the J gene TRBJ2-4, with D unclear. The CDR3 spells CASSSSPEDRLFKNIQYF. As DNA, the CDR3 is TGTGCCAGCAGCTCCTCCCCGGAAGATCGGCTTTTTAAAAACATTCAGTACTTC.